Sequencing of this T cell receptor beta chain was carried out in a study of a mutant IDH1 vaccine in newly diagnosed glioma (dated by TCRdb to the early 2020s). For the wider study: Eight vaccinations were administered to patients in weeks 1, 3, 5, 7, 11, 15, 19 and 23, corresponding to visits V03 through V10. For exploratory analyses, around 26 treated patients had longitudinal TCRB deep sequencing done wherever samples were available. Of the roughly 30 treated patients, 62.5% were male and approximately 38% were female, and a mean age of 40.4 years was recorded. Vaccination began 4-6 weeks after radiotherapy alone, or alongside temozolomide cycles in the chemotherapy-containing groups. Prior to enrollment, standard therapy consisting of radiotherapy alone, temozolomide alone, or radiochemotherapy with temozolomide had been administered to patients, with the combination being received by most patients. Peripheral blood was drawn at six visits: V03 (baseline), V05, V07, V10, V12 and V13.

Paper-wide results and their limitations: Pseudoprogression appeared unrelated to alterations in the top peripheral T cell clonotypes detected by TCRB sequencing. Immune responses induced by the vaccine were seen in about 93% of patients across multiple MHC alleles. Availability determined which PBMC samples were chosen for TCRB deep sequencing. According to the authors, sample limitations meant that analyses of patient blood samples could not be reproduced.

From its cysteine to its phenylalanine, the CDR3 spans 15 amino acids. The only DNA kept is the CDR3, 45 bases in frame from the first base. In regard to this clone: The clone's antigen remains unknown. No base qualities exist here, and no much larger clone lies one base off it.

To prepare the library, the immunoSEQ multiplex PCR assay was applied. Rearranged TCR beta chain sequences were amplified using the hsTCRB Kit according to the manufacturer's protocol. Sequencing of TCRB libraries was carried out on an Illumina MiSeq. In the source study's methods: The kit vendor's proprietary platform handled demultiplexing, trimming and gene mapping. TCRdb took over this immuneACCESS table, retaining in-frame rearrangements with V and J assigned. Such tables are incomplete; in checked studies, under half of the missing clones stem from an unresolved V gene, and the remainder is unexplained. V and J calls and clone size are as listed in that table; D and trimming were resolved from the DNA. The sample table shows 20,000 to 25,000 clones, and almost 85% are seen once. The ten largest clonotypes hold about 13% of the sample. The time point label corresponds to: week 23, last vaccination. A 20-mer mutant IDH1 peptide at 300 micrograms in Montanide made up each vaccine dose, which was injected subcutaneously together with topical imiquimod. Newly diagnosed WHO grade 3 or 4 IDH1-mutant astrocytomas showing loss of nuclear ATRX were present in the donors. The samples were drawn from NOA16, a multicentre, single-arm, open-label phase I trial in Germany that tested a mutant IDH1 peptide vaccine in humans for the first time. The DNeasy Blood and Tissue Kit was used to extract genomic DNA from EDTA blood for TCRB sequencing.

The sequence was collected from a man younger than 45 with glioma. The starting material was PBMCs, obtained from a glioma patient whose treatment included an IDH1 peptide vaccine. The rearrangement combines TRBV12-2 with TRBJ2-6. TRBV12-2 is a known pseudogene. The CDR3 corresponds to CASRNPGREPKVLTF. The sequenced DNA: TGTGCAAGTCGCAACCCGGGCAGGGAGCCCAAAGTCCTGACTTTC.